Below, 32 T cell receptor beta chains from the same sample are listed, as sequenced in a study of blood T cells in healthy people across ages. The second PCR ran roughly 7 to 12 cycles with a sample-barcoded 5' primer and J-beta primers. In TCRdb, the 5' RACE reads were re-called with MiXCR into one record per CDR3 protein. The table lists over 1,500,000 distinct CDR3 sequences, roughly two fifths of them singletons. The sample consisted of blood. These receptors originate from a human donor in good health.

This clonotype was counted a few times. A junction boundary mismatches the germline segment, possibly from a read error. J is TRBJ2-5 and V is TRBV7-6; D not resolved. Germline V CDR1 and CDR2: SGHVS, FNYEAQ. The CDR3 length is 15 residues. The DNA for the CDR3 is TGTGCCAGCAGTTTAGAGGTCGGGTTCGGGGAGACCCAGTACTTC. This translates into CASSLEVGFGETQYF.

This clonotype was picked up one time. The chain uses TRBV19 and TRBJ2-1; tentative D call: TRBD1 (6 bases). The CDR3 loop spans 15 amino acids. V was pared by 8 bases and J by 0 bases, with 14 bases between. Germline-derived CDR1 and CDR2 are LNHDA and SQIVND (reference sequence). CDR3 region: CASRPDRRSYNEQFF. In DNA form, the CDR3 reads TGTGCCAGTCGCCCGGACAGACGCTCCTACAATGAGCAGTTCTTC.

V gene TRBV4-3 combines with J gene TRBJ1-1; D is uncertain. Germline-derived CDR1 and CDR2 are LGHNA and YSLEER. The V end lost 0 bases, the J end lost 11 bases, and 16 bases lay between the germline ends. This CDR3 spans 14 amino acids. The CDR3 is CASSQDLGAVGAFF. The DNA of the CDR3 is TGCGCCAGCAGCCAAGATTTGGGAGCCGTTGGGGCTTTCTTT.

This clonotype was counted many times. The chain joins TRBV2 to TRBJ1-5; 10 nucleotides align to TRBD1. From germline, CDR1 is SNHLY and CDR2 FYNNEI. V dropped 5 bases and J dropped 4; count of bases not matched to a gene: 2. This CDR3 comprises 14 residues. The CDR3 region is CASSSDRGNQPQHF. For the CDR3, the DNA is TGTGCCAGCAGTTCGGACAGGGGGAATCAGCCCCAGCATTTT.

This clonotype was observed many times. The chain recombines TRBV7-2 with TRBJ2-7; 8 bases are a match to TRBD2. V shed 5 bases, J shed 3 bases, and the junction held 3 bases outside the gene matches. CDR1 SGHTA and CDR2 FQGNSA come from the germline V gene. The CDR3 is 13 amino acids. Written as DNA, the CDR3 is TGTGCCAGCAGCGTCGGGGGGGACTACGAGCAGTACTTC. Its translation: CASSVGGDYEQYF.

The V call is TRBV7-2, the J call TRBJ1-1; D is ambiguous. Between the trimmed V and J ends, which lost 1 base and 6 bases, there was a span of 9 bases. Per germline, CDR1 SGHTA and CDR2 FQGNSA. This CDR3 region has 13 residues. CDR3 loop: CASSLVGRAEAFF. The CDR3 DNA reads as TGTGCCAGCAGCTTAGTGGGGAGGGCTGAAGCTTTCTTT.

The rearrangement links TRBV7-9 to TRBJ2-7, with D possibly being TRBD1 (6 bases). This CDR3 is 15 amino acids long. Trimming removed 5 bases at V and 0 bases at J, with 14 bases between. Germline V gives CDR1 SEHNR, CDR2 FQNEAQ (reference sequence). The CDR3, as DNA: TGTGCCAGCAGCAGACCATCGGACAGCTCCTACGAGCAGTACTTC. Translating it yields CASSRPSDSSYEQYF.

V is TRBV7-9 and J is TRBJ2-1; D may be TRBD1 (6 bases). CDR1 and CDR2 from the germline V gene are SEHNR and FQNEAQ (reference sequence). The ends were cut back, 7 bases at V and 6 bases at J, with 25 bases in the middle. The CDR3 loop spans 17 amino acids. CDR3 bases: TGTGCCAGCAACTACTGGTCGATTTCGGGACACCCCAATGAGCAGTTCTTC. This translates into CASNYWSISGHPNEQFF.

The chain couples TRBV7-8 to TRBJ2-6, with D uncertain. Germline loops: CDR1 SGHVS, CDR2 FQNEAQ. Trimming took 1 base from V and 0 from J, leaving 7 bases between them. The CDR3 contains 16 residues. The CDR3 loop reads CASSLVSVSGANVLTF. Written as DNA, the CDR3 is TGTGCCAGCAGCTTAGTATCAGTCTCTGGGGCCAACGTCCTGACTTTC.

Worth noting for this clonotype: The junction differs from germline at one of its ends, possibly a read error. This chain connects TRBV4-3 to TRBJ2-3; D assignment may be TRBD1 or TRBD2 (5 bases each). The CDR3 consists of 17 residues. Germline CDR1 and CDR2: LGHNA and YSLEER. CDR3 protein: CASSQAGPPRITGTQYF. CDR3 coding DNA: TGCGCCAGCAGCCAGGCGGGCCCCCCGAGGATCACAGGTACGCAGTATTTT.

This clonotype has at least ten counts. The chain combines TRBV6-2 or TRBV6-3 with TRBJ2-6; a weak D match, TRBD1 (6 bases). The CDR3 has 17 residues. Germline CDR1 reads MNHEY; CDR2 reads SVGEGT. With 5 bases removed from V and 0 bases from J, the gap between germline ends came to 14 bases. The CDR3 DNA follows: TGTGCCAGCAGTCTGTGGACAGTGCGCTCTGGGGCCAACGTCCTGACTTTC. This codes for CASSLWTVRSGANVLTF.

A few counts support this clonotype. The chain combines TRBV29-1 with TRBJ1-4; D is unclear. This CDR3 has 13 amino acids. Trimming cost V 5 bases and J 5 bases, with 12 bases left between them. From germline, CDR1 is SQVTM and CDR2 ANQGSEA. CDR3 bases: TGCAGCGTTTGGGCTGTTCGAAATGAAAAACTGTTTTTT. Protein sequence: CSVWAVRNEKLFF.

This chain connects TRBV29-1 to TRBJ2-4, with D possibly matching TRBD2 (6 bases). Trimming stripped 6 bases from V and 0 bases from J, with 15 bases between. This CDR3 spans 15 amino acids. Germline lookup yields CDR1 SQVTM and CDR2 ANQGSEA. The CDR3 reads CSVAGTPRAKNIQYF. The CDR3 bases are TGCAGCGTCGCCGGGACTCCCAGAGCCAAAAACATTCAGTACTTC.

V and J are TRBV9 and TRBJ2-1, with 9 bases fitting TRBD2. Trimming cost V 2 bases and J 8 bases; bases outside gene matches: 8. The CDR3 is made up of 15 amino acids. Germline-derived CDR1 and CDR2 are SGDLS and YYNGEE. The CDR3 DNA reads as TGTGCCAGCAGCGTTTCCTTGCGGGGGGGGGATGAGCAGTTCTTC. Translated: CASSVSLRGGDEQFF.

This clonotype was counted only a few times. The J gene is TRBJ2-3, the V gene TRBV7-2; 10 bases line up with TRBD2. The V gene's germline CDR1 is SGHTA and CDR2 FQGNSA. The J segment lost 2 bases and the V segment lost 3 bases, leaving 5 bases of the junction unmatched. This CDR3 is 16 amino acids long. CDR3 in DNA: TGTGCCAGCAGCTTTGCTAGCGGGGGAAACACAGATACGCAGTATTTT. Its translation is CASSFASGGNTDTQYF.

The rearrangement joins TRBV3-1 to TRBJ2-3; TRBD2 is a possible D gene (6 bases). Germline V gene lookup returns CDR1 LGHDT and CDR2 YNNKEL (reference sequence). The CDR3 is 18 residues long. V lost 0 bases and J lost 3, with 19 bases in between. CDR3 in amino acids: CASSQDVAGTSTTDTQYF. CDR3 bases: TGTGCCAGCAGCCAAGATGTAGCCGGGACTTCCACGACAGATACGCAGTATTTT.

V usage is TRBV20-1 and J usage is TRBJ2-5, with TRBD2 as a possible D gene (5 bases). Germline V CDR1 and CDR2: DFQATT, SNEGSKA (reference sequence). Trimming left V 4 bases short and J 5 bases short, with 14 bases between. This CDR3 is 13 amino acids long. CDR3 loop: CSANIGDLETQYF. DNA for the CDR3: TGCAGTGCTAACATCGGGGATCTTGAGACCCAGTACTTC.

This clonotype was found a few times. This chain joins TRBV29-1 and TRBJ2-3; 7 positions agree with TRBD1. From germline, CDR1 is SQVTM and CDR2 ANQGSEA. The CDR3 is made up of 14 amino acids. J lost 4 bases, V lost 6 bases, and 10 bases had no gene match. The CDR3 nucleotides are TGCAGCGTCGAAATGACAGGGCAACCAGATACGCAGTATTTT. Translating gives CSVEMTGQPDTQYF.

This clonotype has only one observation. The chain uses TRBV20-1 and TRBJ1-2; a possible D gene is TRBD1 (5 bases). V dropped 4 bases and J dropped 0 bases, with 9 bases sitting between them. Germline loops: CDR1 DFQATT, CDR2 SNEGSKA (reference sequence). CDR3 size: 13 residues. The CDR3 sequence: CSATGSTNYGYTF. In nucleotides, the CDR3 is TGCAGTGCTACAGGGTCAACTAACTATGGCTACACCTTC.

V gene TRBV24-1 combines with J gene TRBJ2-7; D is possibly TRBD1 or TRBD2 (5 bases each). Germline CDR1 and CDR2: KGHDR and SFDVKD. The CDR3 loop spans 14 amino acids. V gave up 4 bases and J gave up 3 bases, with 12 bases separating them. CDR3 sequence (DNA): TGTGCCACCAGTGAACCGGGACCGGGCTACGAGCAGTACTTC. Translated, it gives CATSEPGPGYEQYF.

The rearrangement uses TRBV5-6 and TRBJ1-5; TRBD1 is a possible D gene (5 bases). Germline assignment: CDR1 SGHDT and CDR2 YYEEEE. The CDR3 extends over 16 amino acids. Trimming cost V 4 bases and J 5 bases, with 19 bases left between them. The CDR3 nucleotides are TGTGCCAGCAGCCCGTTGCCATCCAAAGGGGATCAGCCCCAGCATTTT. Amino acids: CASSPLPSKGDQPQHF.

This clonotype showed up just a few times. The chain joins TRBV2 to TRBJ2-1; TRBD1 matches at 10 bases. CDR1 and CDR2 from the germline V gene are SNHLY and FYNNEI. J lost 9 bases, V lost 6 bases, and 8 bases had no gene match. The CDR3 sequence is 14 residues long. The CDR3 DNA reads TGTGCCAGCAGCCGGACAGGGGGGTTGCGTGAGCAGTTCTTC. The encoded protein is CASSRTGGLREQFF.

The table lists this clonotype with a few counts. Mismatch with germline at one junction end may stem from a read error. The rearrangement uses TRBV29-1 and TRBJ2-3; D is possibly TRBD1 or TRBD2 (6 bases each). Germline V gene lookup returns CDR1 SQVTM and CDR2 ANQGSEA. The CDR3 has 13 residues. CDR3 DNA: TGCAGCGCAGGAAGGGGGGAGACAGATGCGCAGTATTTT. Amino acids: CSAGRGETDAQYF.

The chain carries TRBV15 and TRBJ2-4; D unresolved. The end of the DNA aligns better with TRBJ2-7, so the J call may be wrong. Germline values: CDR1 LNHNV, CDR2 YYDKDF (reference sequence). The CDR3 has 14 amino acids. The CDR3 loop is CATSREPATYEQYF. Written as DNA, the CDR3 is TGTGCCACCAGCAGAGAGCCAGCCACCTACGAGCAGTACTTC.

The chain carries TRBV4-1 and TRBJ1-2; the D is unclear. Trimming took off 1 base at V and 6 bases at J, with 12 bases between the two ends. CDR3 length equals 14 residues. In germline, CDR1 is MGHRA, CDR2 YSYEKL. The CDR3 DNA is TGCGCCAGCAGCCAAGTGCACGAGGATAATGGCTACACCTTC. This encodes CASSQVHEDNGYTF.

V usage is TRBV28 and J usage is TRBJ2-1, with D perhaps TRBD1 (6 bases). V was clipped by 5 bases and J by 12 bases, with 17 bases between them. This CDR3 is 13 amino acids long. Per germline, CDR1 MDHEN and CDR2 SYDVKM. CDR3: CASSVHRVIGQFF. The CDR3 coding sequence is TGTGCCAGCAGTGTTCACAGGGTTATAGGGCAGTTCTTC.

There are a few counts of this clonotype. The J gene is TRBJ1-6, the V gene TRBV20-1; D is uncertain. The germline V gene has CDR1 DFQATT and CDR2 SNEGSKA (reference sequence). This CDR3 has 14 residues. The germline V and J ends were trimmed by 1 base and 7 bases, with 11 bases remaining between them. The CDR3 sequence is CSARVDYINSPLHF. CDR3 coding DNA: TGCAGTGCTAGAGTGGACTATATCAATTCACCCCTCCACTTT.

The chain employs TRBV4-3 and TRBJ2-1, with 9 bases fitting TRBD2. CDR1 and CDR2 from the germline V gene are LGHNA and YSLEER. Trimming removed 0 bases from V and 10 bases from J; junction bases left unmatched: 4. The CDR3 has 14 residues. The CDR3 region has the DNA TGCGCCAGCAGCCAAGAGCGGGGGGGGAACGAGCAGTTCTTC. The encoded protein is CASSQERGGNEQFF.

This clonotype was seen more than once but under ten times. The chain employs TRBV5-6 and TRBJ1-5, with a weak D call TRBD1 (6 bases). Looked up from germline, CDR1 is SGHDT and CDR2 is YYEEEE. The CDR3 consists of 15 residues. V lost 0 bases, J lost 6 bases, and 13 bases lay in between. CDR3 bases: TGTGCCAGCAGCTTGGTTTCACAGGGAGGTCAGCCCCAGCATTTT. This translates into CASSLVSQGGQPQHF.

V is TRBV6-1 and J is TRBJ2-3, with 7 bases identical to TRBD2. With 0 bases clipped from V and 3 bases from J, the junction kept 6 bases outside the gene matches. CDR1 MNHNS and CDR2 SASEGT come from the germline V gene. The CDR3 totals 16 residues. For the CDR3, the DNA is TGTGCCAGCAGTGAAGCGGGAGGGGTTAGGACAGATACGCAGTATTTT. It yields the protein CASSEAGGVRTDTQYF.

This clonotype turned up a few times. The chain combines TRBV14 with TRBJ2-3; the match to TRBD1 covers 8 bases. This CDR3 comprises 17 residues. The germline V gene encodes CDR1 SGHDN and CDR2 FVKESK. The junction had 11 bases not matched to a gene; V was cut back by 4 bases and J by 2 bases. This chain's CDR3 is CASSPNRGRRPTDTQYF. For the CDR3, the DNA is TGTGCCAGCAGCCCTAACAGGGGGAGACGCCCCACAGATACGCAGTATTTT.

Details on this clonotype: The germline gene is not matched at one end of the junction; a read error may be the cause. V usage is TRBV14 and J usage is TRBJ2-6; maybe TRBD1 (5 bases). CDR3 size: 16 residues. CDR1 and CDR2 (germline): SGHDN, FVKESK. The CDR3 loop is CASSQDPGSGADVLTF. For the CDR3, the DNA is TGCGCCAGCAGCCAAGACCCAGGCTCTGGGGCCGACGTCCTGACTTTC.